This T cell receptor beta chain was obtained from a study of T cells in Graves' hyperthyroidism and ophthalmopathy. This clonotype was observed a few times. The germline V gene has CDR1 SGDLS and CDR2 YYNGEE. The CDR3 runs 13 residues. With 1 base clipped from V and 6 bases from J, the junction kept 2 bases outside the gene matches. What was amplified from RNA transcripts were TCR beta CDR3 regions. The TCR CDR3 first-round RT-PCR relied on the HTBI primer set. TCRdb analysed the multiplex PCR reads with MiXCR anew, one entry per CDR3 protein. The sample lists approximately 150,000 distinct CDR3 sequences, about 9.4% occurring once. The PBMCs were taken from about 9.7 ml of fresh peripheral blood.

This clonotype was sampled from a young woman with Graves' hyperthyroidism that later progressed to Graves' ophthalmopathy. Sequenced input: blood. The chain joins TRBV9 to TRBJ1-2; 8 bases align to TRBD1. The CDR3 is CASSVQGADGYTF. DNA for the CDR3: TGTGCCAGCAGCGTACAGGGGGCGGATGGCTACACCTTC.